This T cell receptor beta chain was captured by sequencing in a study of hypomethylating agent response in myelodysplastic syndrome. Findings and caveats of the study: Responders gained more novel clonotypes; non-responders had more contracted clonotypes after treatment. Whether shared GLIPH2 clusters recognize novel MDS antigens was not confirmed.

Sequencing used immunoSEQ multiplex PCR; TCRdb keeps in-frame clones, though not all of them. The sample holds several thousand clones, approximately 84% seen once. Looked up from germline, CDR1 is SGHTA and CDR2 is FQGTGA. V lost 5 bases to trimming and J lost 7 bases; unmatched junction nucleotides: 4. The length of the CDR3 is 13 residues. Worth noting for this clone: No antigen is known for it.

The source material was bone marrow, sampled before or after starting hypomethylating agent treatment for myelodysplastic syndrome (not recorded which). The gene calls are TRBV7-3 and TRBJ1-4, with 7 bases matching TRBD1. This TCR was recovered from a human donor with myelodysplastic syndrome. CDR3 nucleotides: TGTGCCAGCAGCCGACAGGGTGGTGAAAAACTGTTTTTT. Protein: CASSRQGGEKLFF.